This T cell receptor beta chain came from a study of post-analysis software for immune sequencing data. Turning to the study itself: Relapsing-remitting, secondary progressive and progressive-relapsing forms made up the multiple sclerosis disease courses.

On this clonotype: The antigen is not known.

Study conclusions and caveats: Pronounced co-clustering by F measure was evident among identically batched samples. Comparison of patients with controls showed about 5 TRBV segments more frequent in patients, TRBV5-6, TRBV5-1 and TRBV20-1 among them. The normalized Chao1 diversity of multiple sclerosis patients was significantly lower than that of controls.

cDNA libraries of TCR beta carried unique molecular identifiers. TCRdb re-analysed the PCR reads in MiXCR, keeping a single row per CDR3 protein. The sample has 400,000 to 500,000 distinct CDR3 sequences; 30% to 45% are singletons. Germline V gene lookup returns CDR1 ENHRY and CDR2 SYGVKD. The CDR3 is 14 amino acids. V shed 6 bases, J shed 0 bases, and the junction held 2 bases outside the gene matches. This TCR came from a girl between 2 and 10 years old with multiple sclerosis. This chain connects TRBV10-3 to TRBJ2-7; TRBD2 agrees at 10 bases. The sample comprised blood. This CDR3 is CAIRASGSSYEQYF. DNA for the CDR3: TGTGCCATCAGAGCTAGCGGGAGCTCCTACGAGCAGTACTTC.